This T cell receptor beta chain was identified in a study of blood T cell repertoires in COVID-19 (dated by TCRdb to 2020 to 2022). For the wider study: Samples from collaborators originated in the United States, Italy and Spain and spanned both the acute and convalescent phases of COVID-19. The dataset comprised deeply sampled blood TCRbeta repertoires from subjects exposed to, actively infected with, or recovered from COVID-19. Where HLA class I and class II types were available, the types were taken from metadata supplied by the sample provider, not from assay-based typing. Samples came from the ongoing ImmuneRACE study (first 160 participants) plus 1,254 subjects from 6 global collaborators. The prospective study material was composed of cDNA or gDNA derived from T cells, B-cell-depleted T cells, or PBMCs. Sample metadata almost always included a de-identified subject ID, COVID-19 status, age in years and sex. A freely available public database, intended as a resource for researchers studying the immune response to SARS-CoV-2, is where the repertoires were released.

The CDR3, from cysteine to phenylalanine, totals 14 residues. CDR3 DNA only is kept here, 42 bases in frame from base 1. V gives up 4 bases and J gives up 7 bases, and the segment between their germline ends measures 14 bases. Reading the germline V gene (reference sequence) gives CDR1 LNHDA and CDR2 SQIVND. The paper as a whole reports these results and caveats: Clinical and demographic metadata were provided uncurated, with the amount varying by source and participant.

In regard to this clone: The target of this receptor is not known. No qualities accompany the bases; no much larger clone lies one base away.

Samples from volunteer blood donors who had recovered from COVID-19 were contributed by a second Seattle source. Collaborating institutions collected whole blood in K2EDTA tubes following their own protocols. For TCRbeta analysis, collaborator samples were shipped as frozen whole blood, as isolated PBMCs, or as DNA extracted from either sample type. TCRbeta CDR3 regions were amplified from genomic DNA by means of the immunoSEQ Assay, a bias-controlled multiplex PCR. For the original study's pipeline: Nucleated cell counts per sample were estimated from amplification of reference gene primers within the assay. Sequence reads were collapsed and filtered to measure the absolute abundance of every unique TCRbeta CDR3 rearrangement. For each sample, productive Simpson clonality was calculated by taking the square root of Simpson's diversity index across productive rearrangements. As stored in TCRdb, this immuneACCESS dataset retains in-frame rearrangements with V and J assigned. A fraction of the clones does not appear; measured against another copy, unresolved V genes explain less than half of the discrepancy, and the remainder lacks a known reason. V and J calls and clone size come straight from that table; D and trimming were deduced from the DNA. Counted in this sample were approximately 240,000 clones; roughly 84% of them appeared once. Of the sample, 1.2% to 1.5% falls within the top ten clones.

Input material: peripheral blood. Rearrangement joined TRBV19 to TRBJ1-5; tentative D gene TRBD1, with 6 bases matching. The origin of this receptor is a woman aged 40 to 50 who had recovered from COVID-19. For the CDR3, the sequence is CASSTYPGDQPQHF. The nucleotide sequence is TGTGCCAGTAGTACCTACCCAGGGGACCAGCCCCAGCATTTT.